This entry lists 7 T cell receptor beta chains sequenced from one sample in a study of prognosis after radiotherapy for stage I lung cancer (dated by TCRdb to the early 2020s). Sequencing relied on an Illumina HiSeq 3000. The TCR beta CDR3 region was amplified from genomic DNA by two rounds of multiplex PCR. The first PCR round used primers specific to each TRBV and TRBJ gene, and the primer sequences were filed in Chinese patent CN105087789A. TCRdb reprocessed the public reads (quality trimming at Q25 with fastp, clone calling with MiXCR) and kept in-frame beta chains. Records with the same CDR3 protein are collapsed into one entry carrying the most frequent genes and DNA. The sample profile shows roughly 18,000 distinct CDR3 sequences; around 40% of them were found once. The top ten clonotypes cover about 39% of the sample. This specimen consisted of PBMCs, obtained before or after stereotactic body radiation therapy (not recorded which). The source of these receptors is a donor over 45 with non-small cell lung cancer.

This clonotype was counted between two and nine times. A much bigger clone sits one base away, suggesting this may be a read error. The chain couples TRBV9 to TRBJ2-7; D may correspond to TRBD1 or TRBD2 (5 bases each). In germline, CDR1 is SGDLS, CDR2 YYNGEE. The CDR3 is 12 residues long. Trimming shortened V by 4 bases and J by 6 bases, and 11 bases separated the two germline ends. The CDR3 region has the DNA TGTGCCAGCAGCTGGGACGGTGTCGAGCAGTACTTC. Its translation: CASSWDGVEQYF.

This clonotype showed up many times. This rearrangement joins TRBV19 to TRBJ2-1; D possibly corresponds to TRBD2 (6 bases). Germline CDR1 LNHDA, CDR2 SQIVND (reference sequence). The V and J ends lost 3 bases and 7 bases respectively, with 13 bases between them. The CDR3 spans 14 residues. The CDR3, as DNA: TGTGCCAGTAGTATCTCCGAACTAGCTAATGAGCAGTTCTTC. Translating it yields CASSISELANEQFF. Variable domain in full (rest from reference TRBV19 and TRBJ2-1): DGGITQSPKYLFRKEGQNVTLSCEQNLNHDAMYWYRQDPGQGLRLIYYSQIVNDFQKGDIAEGYSVSREKKESFPLTVTSAQKNPTAFYLCASSISELANEQFFGPGTRLTVL.

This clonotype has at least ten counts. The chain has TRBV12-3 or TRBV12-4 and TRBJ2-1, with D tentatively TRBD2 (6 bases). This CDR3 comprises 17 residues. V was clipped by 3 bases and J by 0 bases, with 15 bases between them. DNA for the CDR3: TGTGCCAGCAGTTTCGGTGATTGGGGACTCTCCTACAATGAGCAGTTCTTC. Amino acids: CASSFGDWGLSYNEQFF.

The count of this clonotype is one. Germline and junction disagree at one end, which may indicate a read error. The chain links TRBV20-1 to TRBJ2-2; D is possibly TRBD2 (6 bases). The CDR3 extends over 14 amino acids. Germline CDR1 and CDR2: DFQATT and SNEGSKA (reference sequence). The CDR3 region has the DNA TGCAGTGCTAGTGATGGACTAACGGGCGGGGAGATGTTTTTT. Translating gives CSASDGLTGGEMFF.

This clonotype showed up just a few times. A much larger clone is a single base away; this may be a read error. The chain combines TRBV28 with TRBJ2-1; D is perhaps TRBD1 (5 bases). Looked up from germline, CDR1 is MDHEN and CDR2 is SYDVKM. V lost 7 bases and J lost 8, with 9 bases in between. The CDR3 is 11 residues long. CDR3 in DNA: TGTGCCAGCACAGGGTGGTATGAGCAGTTCTTC. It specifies CASTGWYEQFF.

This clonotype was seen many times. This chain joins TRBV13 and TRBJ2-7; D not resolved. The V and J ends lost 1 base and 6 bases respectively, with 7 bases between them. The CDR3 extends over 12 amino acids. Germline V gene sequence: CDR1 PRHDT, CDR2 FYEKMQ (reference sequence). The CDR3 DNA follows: TGTGCCAGCAGCTTAGAAGGGTCCGAGCAGTACTTC. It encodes CASSLEGSEQYF. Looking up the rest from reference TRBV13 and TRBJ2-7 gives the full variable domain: AAGVIQSPRHLIKEKRETATLKCYPIPRHDTVYWYQQGPGQDPQFLISFYEKMQSDKGSIPDRFSAQQFSDYHSELNMSSLELGDSALYFCASSLEGSEQYFGPGTRLTVT.

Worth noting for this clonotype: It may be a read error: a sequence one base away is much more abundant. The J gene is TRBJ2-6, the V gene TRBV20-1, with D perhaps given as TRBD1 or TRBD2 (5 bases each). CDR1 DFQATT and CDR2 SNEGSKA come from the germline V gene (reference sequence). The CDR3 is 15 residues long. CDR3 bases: TGCAGTGCCCCGGACTCAAAGGCTGGGGCCAACTTCCTGACTTTC. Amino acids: CSAPDSKAGANFLTF.